Presented here are 24 T cell receptor beta chains from one specimen sequenced in a study of control samples from healthy donors and cancer patients. Some clones are missing from TCRdb's copy, which holds only in-frame ones; the method was immunoSEQ multiplex PCR. The sample lists around 140,000 clones, 90% seen once, with around 2.5% in the top ten. Sequenced: blood. The receptors come from a man aged 40-50 years in good health.

The chain employs TRBV12-3 or TRBV12-4 and TRBJ1-3; D gene unclear. CDR3 length: 13 amino acids. V lost 5 bases and J 4 bases, leaving 9 bases between the germline ends. CDR3 nucleotides: TGTGCCAGCAGTGCTAACTCCGGAAACACCATATATTTT. Its translation: CASSANSGNTIYF.

This clone occurred once. The chain recombines TRBV5-1 with TRBJ2-5; 9 bases are a match to TRBD1. CDR3 length: 14 amino acids. The V segment lost 3 bases and the J segment 2 bases; nucleotides outside the gene matches: 2. Germline V lookup: CDR1 SGHRS, CDR2 YFSETQ. The CDR3 loop reads CASSSQGAQETQYF. In nucleotides, the CDR3 is TGCGCCAGCAGCTCACAGGGGGCACAAGAGACCCAGTACTTC.

This clone was seen only once. The CDR3 region is CARIYSGQGINEKLFF. DNA of the CDR3: TGCGCCAGGATTTATTCTGGACAGGGGATAAATGAAAAACTGTTTTTT. This chain joins TRBV10-1 and TRBJ1-4, with TRBD1 identical over 9 bases. The germline gives CDR1 WNHNN, CDR2 SYGVQD (reference sequence). The V and J ends lost 9 bases and 5 bases, in that order; junction bases with no gene match: 13. The CDR3 covers 16 residues.

The rearrangement links TRBV29-1 to TRBJ1-2, with no clear D. This CDR3 comprises 11 residues. V lost 7 bases and J 8 bases, leaving 14 bases between the germline ends. CDR1 SQVTM and CDR2 ANQGSEA come from the germline V gene. CDR3 DNA sequence: TGCAGCGATGCCCATCTATGGGGCTACACCTTC. This translates into CSDAHLWGYTF.

The chain is built from TRBV6-5 and TRBJ2-2; D is perhaps TRBD2 (5 bases). V was clipped by 6 bases and J by 4 bases, with 9 bases between them. Germline values: CDR1 MNHEY, CDR2 SVGAGI. The CDR3 is made up of 13 amino acids. CDR3 protein: CASSTSGTGELFF. The DNA of the CDR3 is TGTGCCAGCAGCACTAGTGGCACCGGGGAGCTGTTTTTT.

The rearrangement links TRBV7-2 to TRBJ1-2; 7 nucleotides align to TRBD1. The CDR3 is made up of 16 amino acids. Per the germline V gene, CDR1 is SGHTA and CDR2 is FQGNSA. With 4 bases clipped from V and 5 bases from J, the junction kept 13 bases outside the gene matches. The CDR3 DNA reads TGTGCCAGCAGCTCCGTATTAGGGGGCGCAAGTTATGGCTACACCTTC. It yields the protein CASSSVLGGASYGYTF. The full variable domain, in which reference TRBV7-2 and TRBJ1-2 provide the parts outside the CDR3, is GAGVSQSPSNKVTEKGKDVELRCDPISGHTALYWYRQSLGQGLEFLIYFQGNSAPDKSGLPSDRFSAERTGGSVSTLTIQRTQQEDSAVYLCASSSVLGGASYGYTFGSGTRLTVV.

For the CDR3, the DNA is TGTGCCAGCACCTTGGACGTCTACAATGAGCAGTTCTTC. The encoded protein is CASTLDVYNEQFF. This rearrangement joins TRBV7-9 to TRBJ2-1; D remains ambiguous. The CDR3 covers 13 residues. Germline V gene data show CDR1 as SEHNR and CDR2 as FQNEAQ (reference sequence). The V end lost 7 bases, the J end lost 3 bases, and 10 bases lay between the germline ends.

The chain recombines TRBV19 with TRBJ2-5, with D possibly TRBD2 on 6 matching bases. V was trimmed by 3 bases and J by 1 base, leaving 15 bases between them. The CDR3 is made up of 16 amino acids. The germline V gene encodes CDR1 LNHDA and CDR2 SQIVND (reference sequence). CDR3 sequence reads: CASSMGGLKGQETQYF. In DNA, the CDR3 is TGTGCCAGTAGTATGGGAGGTTTAAAAGGCCAAGAGACCCAGTACTTC.

This clone was seen more than once but under ten times. The J gene is TRBJ1-1, the V gene TRBV10-1; D is undetermined. CDR1 and CDR2 from the germline V gene are WNHNN and SYGVQD (reference sequence). The length of the CDR3 is 13 residues. Trimming pared 6 bases from V and 3 bases from J, leaving 11 bases between. The CDR3 region is CASRAAGDTEAFF. The CDR3 nucleotides read TGCGCCAGCAGGGCCGCCGGCGACACTGAAGCTTTCTTT.

The chain recombines TRBV5-5 with TRBJ2-1; D is uncertain. The germline V and J ends were trimmed by 0 bases and 5 bases, with 9 bases remaining between them. Germline CDR1 is SGHKS and CDR2 is YYEKEE (reference sequence). The CDR3 length is 14 residues. The CDR3 DNA is TGTGCCAGCAGCTTGGAATTAGCCCACAATGAGCAGTTCTTC. This codes for CASSLELAHNEQFF.

The chain has TRBV19 and TRBJ2-7; D perhaps matches TRBD1 (7 bases). Germline CDR1 reads LNHDA; CDR2 reads SQIVND (reference sequence). This CDR3 contains 15 residues. Trimming removed 3 bases at V and 2 bases at J, with 14 bases between. CDR3 sequence: CASSIRGDSAYEQYF. CDR3 DNA sequence: TGTGCCAGTAGTATTAGGGGGGACAGCGCCTACGAGCAGTACTTC.

This rearrangement joins TRBV30 to TRBJ1-2; no definite D call. The CDR3 runs to 14 residues. Germline lookup yields CDR1 GTSNPN and CDR2 SVGIG (reference sequence). V was trimmed by 5 bases and J by 3 bases, leaving 16 bases between them. The CDR3, as DNA: TGTGCCTGGGGTGAAACACACCTTTACTATGGCTACACCTTC. This codes for CAWGETHLYYGYTF.

The rearrangement links TRBV19 to TRBJ1-3; unclear D gene. Per germline, CDR1 LNHDA and CDR2 SQIVND (reference sequence). Trimming removed 7 bases at V and 3 bases at J, with 13 bases between. The CDR3 is 14 amino acids. The chain's CDR3 is CASNGNYHGNTIYF. In DNA form, the CDR3 reads TGTGCCAGTAATGGCAACTACCATGGAAACACCATATATTTT.

This clone showed up just once. CDR3 loop: CASSPRVAGPDTQYF. As DNA, the CDR3 is TGTGCCAGCAGCCCAAGGGTTGCCGGCCCAGATACGCAGTATTTT. The chain carries TRBV7-3 and TRBJ2-3, with D unresolved. CDR1 SGHTA and CDR2 FQGTGA come from the germline V gene. There are 15 residues in the CDR3. V lost 5 bases, J lost 4 bases, and 16 bases lay in between.

This rearrangement joins TRBV7-8 to TRBJ2-7; D unresolved. V was cut by 1 base and J by 3 bases, with 7 bases left in between. This CDR3 comprises 13 residues. CDR1 SGHVS and CDR2 FQNEAQ come from the germline V gene. In DNA form, the CDR3 reads TGTGCCAGCAGCTTAGGTTGGGACTACGAGCAGTACTTC. It translates to CASSLGWDYEQYF.

This clone was counted between two and nine times. The chain couples TRBV7-9 to TRBJ1-5; D might be TRBD1 (6 bases). This CDR3 contains 14 residues. Per the germline V gene, CDR1 is SEHNR and CDR2 is FQNEAQ (reference sequence). Trimming left V 3 bases short and J 7 bases short, with 13 bases between. The CDR3 nucleotides are TGTGCCAGCAGCTTCGGGGACATTGGGCAGCCCCAGCATTTT. As protein: CASSFGDIGQPQHF.

The chain combines TRBV5-1 with TRBJ2-2, with D possibly being TRBD1 or TRBD2 (5 bases each). Germline-derived CDR1 and CDR2 are SGHRS and YFSETQ. The CDR3 loop spans 16 amino acids. The V end was cut by 4 bases, the J end by 7 bases, with 20 bases between. The CDR3 DNA reads TGCGCCAGCAGCCGAGAACGGGACCAATCGGTCGGGGAGCTGTTTTTT. Its protein is CASSRERDQSVGELFF.

The chain uses TRBV11-2 and TRBJ1-5; possibly TRBD1 for D (6 bases). V was cut by 3 bases and J by 4 bases, with 10 bases left in between. Germline V gene sequence: CDR1 SGHAT, CDR2 FQNNGV. The CDR3 is made up of 14 amino acids. CDR3 DNA sequence: TGTGCCAGCAGCTTGGACAGCTGTAATCAGCCCCAGCATTTT. Translating gives CASSLDSCNQPQHF.

This sequence joins TRBV6-5 and TRBJ2-5, with D perhaps TRBD1 (5 bases). V was pared by 3 bases and J by 3 bases, with 14 bases between. Germline values: CDR1 MNHEY, CDR2 SVGAGI. CDR3 length: 15 residues. As DNA, the CDR3 is TGTGCCAGCAGTTATGTAAGGGGAAGGGAAGAGACCCAGTACTTC. This sequence encodes CASSYVRGREETQYF.

This clone was counted only a few times. The chain has TRBV9 and TRBJ2-3, with 11 bases fitting TRBD2. The germline gives CDR1 SGDLS, CDR2 YYNGEE. The V segment lost 4 bases and the J segment 5 bases; nucleotides outside the gene matches: 6. The CDR3 runs 15 residues. DNA of the CDR3: TGTGCCAGCAGCCCAATAGCGGGGGGGGAAGATACGCAGTATTTT. It specifies CASSPIAGGEDTQYF.

The CDR3 spells CASSAYRGTEAFF. Written as DNA, the CDR3 is TGTGCCAGCAGCGCATACAGGGGCACTGAAGCTTTCTTT. The V call is TRBV9, the J call TRBJ1-1, with TRBD1 matching 7 bases. This CDR3 spans 13 amino acids. CDR1 and CDR2 (germline): SGDLS, YYNGEE. Trimming took 3 bases from V and 4 from J; bases not matched to a gene: 3.

This clone was found once. This chain joins TRBV14 and TRBJ1-2, with D possibly being TRBD1 (6 bases). The length of the CDR3 is 12 residues. CDR1 SGHDN and CDR2 FVKESK come from the germline V gene. The V and J ends lost 4 bases and 7 bases respectively, with 10 bases between them. The DNA of the CDR3 is TGTGCCAGCAGCCTAAACAGGGCTGGCTACACCTTC. Translating it yields CASSLNRAGYTF. Supplemented by reference TRBV14 and TRBJ1-2, the full variable domain reads EAGVTQFPSHSVIEKGQTVTLRCDPISGHDNLYWYRRVMGKEIKFLLHFVKESKQDESGMPNNRFLAERTGGTYSTLKVQPAELEDSGVYFCASSLNRAGYTFGSGTRLTVV.

The genes are TRBV12-3 or TRBV12-4 and TRBJ1-2; the match to TRBD1 covers 9 bases. CDR3 size: 13 residues. The ends lost 7 bases at V and 4 bases at J; junction bases unmatched: 4. CDR3 sequence (DNA): TGTGCCAGCACCGAGGGACAGGGCTATGGCTACACCTTC. Translated: CASTEGQGYGYTF.

The chain is built from TRBV6-2 or TRBV6-3 and TRBJ2-2; the D gene is possibly TRBD1 (6 bases). V was shortened by 6 bases and J by 3 bases, with 17 bases between the two germline ends. CDR3 length: 16 amino acids. The germline CDR1 and CDR2 sequences are MNHEY and SVGEGT. The CDR3 DNA sequence: TGTGCCAGCAGCCCTCACAGGGTAGGGGACACCGGGGAGCTGTTTTTT. The encoded protein is CASSPHRVGDTGELFF.